Listed below are T cell receptor beta chains from one sample, sequenced in a study of T cell repertoires in cytomegalovirus infection. TCRdb passed the reads through MiXCR, listing each CDR3 protein once. The repertoire holds roughly 230,000 distinct CDR3 sequences, with about 15% as singletons. The sample taken for sequencing was CD8+ T cells from PBMCs. The receptors were sampled from a human donor in good health (CMV status not recorded). Some clones in this sample may be carry-over from other donors' samples. The CDR3 runs from the conserved cysteine through the conserved F or W. Fields, in order: CDR3 protein, CDR3 DNA, D gene, clone size, J gene, V gene. The D gene is left open where the match is weak. Clone size appears in some rows only: once, few, many, or a class for an expanded clone.

CDR3: CASSLPAHGLAANQETQYF; DNA: TGTGCCAGCAGCTTGCCGGCCCACGGACTAGCGGCAAACCAAGAGACCCAGTACTTC; D: TRBD2; size: few; J: TRBJ2-5; V: TRBV7-9
CDR3: CASSSGTGGTYEQYF; DNA: TGTGCCAGCAGCTCCGGGACAGGGGGTACCTACGAGCAGTACTTC; D: TRBD1; size: NA; J: TRBJ2-7; V: TRBV4-2
CDR3: CASSPRQDSNQPQHF; DNA: TGTGCCAGCAGTCCTCGACAGGATAGCAATCAGCCCCAGCATTTT; D: NA; size: NA; J: TRBJ1-5; V: TRBV6-5
CDR3: CASSLAGGGALDTQYF; DNA: TGTGCCAGCAGCTTAGCGGGCGGGGGGGCCTTAGATACGCAGTATTTT; D: TRBD2; size: few; J: TRBJ2-3; V: TRBV7-2
CDR3: CASSLGGQETQYF; DNA: TGTGCCAGCAGTTTAGGAGGCCAAGAGACCCAGTACTTC; D: NA; size: many; J: TRBJ2-5; V: TRBV12-3/TRBV12-4
CDR3: CASSQNPRANTEAFF; DNA: TGCGCCAGCAGCCAAAATCCTCGGGCGAACACTGAAGCTTTCTTT; D: NA; size: NA; J: TRBJ1-1; V: TRBV4-1
CDR3: CASSPQWRYEHYF; DNA: TGTGCCAGCAGCCCTCAGTGGCGCTACGAGCATTACTTC; D: NA; size: NA; J: TRBJ2-7; V: TRBV7-9
CDR3: CASSREPRTGQKGGYTF; DNA: TGTGCCAGCAGTCGCGAACCCAGGACAGGGCAAAAGGGTGGCTACACCTTC; D: TRBD1; size: few; J: TRBJ1-2; V: TRBV6-5
CDR3: CASSLVSSLTGNSYEQYF; DNA: TGTGCCAGCAGCTTAGTTAGCTCCCTGACAGGCAACTCCTACGAGCAGTACTTC; D: NA; size: NA; J: TRBJ2-7; V: TRBV11-2
CDR3: CASSPGTSRTETQYF; DNA: TGTGCCAGCAGCCCGGGGACTAGCAGGACAGAGACCCAGTACTTC; D: TRBD2; size: many; J: TRBJ2-5; V: TRBV7-2
CDR3: CASRAGQGPYNEQFF; DNA: TGTGCCAGCAGGGCGGGACAGGGCCCCTACAATGAGCAGTTCTTC; D: TRBD1; size: few; J: TRBJ2-1; V: TRBV2
CDR3: CASTERGGRNQPQHF; DNA: TGTGCCAGCACTGAGAGGGGGGGACGCAATCAGCCCCAGCATTTT; D: NA; size: NA; J: TRBJ1-5; V: TRBV27
CDR3: CASSLIGGGSTDTQYF; DNA: TGCGCCAGCAGCTTGATCGGGGGCGGGAGCACAGATACGCAGTATTTT; D: NA; size: few; J: TRBJ2-3; V: TRBV5-1
CDR3: CASSLSGQQETQYF; DNA: TGTGCCAGCAGTTTATCGGGACAGCAAGAGACCCAGTACTTC; D: TRBD1; size: NA; J: TRBJ2-5; V: TRBV28
CDR3: CASSERGSGTSAYNEQFF; DNA: TGTGCCAGCAGCGAGCGGGGGTCGGGGACTAGCGCTTACAATGAGCAGTTCTTC; D: TRBD2; size: few; J: TRBJ2-1; V: TRBV9
CDR3: CASSEGDRVGETQYF; DNA: TGTGCCAGCAGTGAAGGGGACAGGGTCGGGGAGACCCAGTACTTC; D: TRBD1; size: few; J: TRBJ2-5; V: TRBV6-1
CDR3: CAIRAGAATNEKLFF; DNA: TGTGCCATCAGAGCAGGGGCCGCAACTAATGAAAAACTGTTTTTT; D: NA; size: few; J: TRBJ1-4; V: TRBV10-3
CDR3: CASSLVGIQETQYF; DNA: TGTGCCAGCAGCTTAGTCGGGATCCAAGAGACCCAGTACTTC; D: NA; size: few; J: TRBJ2-5; V: TRBV7-8
CDR3: CATSDRTAFYEQYF; DNA: TGTGCCACCAGCGATCGGACAGCCTTCTACGAGCAGTACTTC; D: NA; size: many; J: TRBJ2-7; V: TRBV15
CDR3: CASSPPGRYEQFF; DNA: TGTGCCAGCAGCCCCCCTGGCCGGTATGAGCAGTTCTTC; D: NA; size: NA; J: TRBJ2-1; V: TRBV7-8
CDR3: CSAKDREETEAFF; DNA: TGCAGTGCTAAGGACAGAGAAGAGACTGAAGCTTTCTTT; D: NA; size: few; J: TRBJ1-1; V: TRBV20-1
CDR3: CASSQTNYRVAETQYF; DNA: TGTGCCAGCAGTCAAACAAATTACAGGGTTGCGGAGACCCAGTACTTC; D: NA; size: NA; J: TRBJ2-5; V: TRBV6-6
CDR3: CASSFASDTQYF; DNA: TGTGCCAGCAGCTTTGCTTCAGATACGCAGTATTTT; D: NA; size: few; J: TRBJ2-3; V: TRBV5-6
CDR3: CGTAGGSYNSPLHF; DNA: TGTGGCACCGCCGGGGGCTCCTATAATTCACCCCTCCACTTT; D: NA; size: NA; J: TRBJ1-6; V: TRBV6-5
CDR3: CASSQLTDTQYF; DNA: TGTGCCAGCAGCCAACTTACAGATACGCAGTATTTT; D: NA; size: NA; J: TRBJ2-3; V: TRBV7-6
CDR3: CAISWPGSTDTQYF; DNA: TGTGCCATCAGCTGGCCAGGGTCCACAGATACGCAGTATTTT; D: NA; size: NA; J: TRBJ2-3; V: TRBV10-3
CDR3: CASSPSGTGISQPQHF; DNA: TGTGCCAGCAGCCCTTCCGGGACAGGGATAAGTCAGCCCCAGCATTTT; D: TRBD1; size: many; J: TRBJ1-5; V: TRBV7-8
CDR3: CASSSGARDGVYEQYF; DNA: TGTGCCAGCAGCTCAGGAGCCCGGGACGGAGTATACGAGCAGTACTTC; D: NA; size: many; J: TRBJ2-7; V: TRBV7-6
CDR3: CASSHSASISYGYTF; DNA: TGCGCCAGCAGCCATTCAGCTTCCATCTCCTATGGCTACACCTTC; D: NA; size: many; J: TRBJ1-2; V: TRBV4-1
CDR3: CASSLSSGAVTEAFF; DNA: TGTGCCAGCAGTTTATCCTCGGGGGCGGTCACTGAAGCTTTCTTT; D: NA; size: NA; J: TRBJ1-1; V: TRBV27
CDR3: CASSFRGMGGTGELFF; DNA: TGTGCCAGCAGCTTCAGGGGCATGGGGGGCACCGGGGAGCTGTTTTTT; D: NA; size: many; J: TRBJ2-2; V: TRBV7-8
CDR3: CASSPRLPSSYEQYF; DNA: TGTGCCAGCAGCCCTCGACTCCCTTCCTCCTACGAGCAGTACTTC; D: NA; size: NA; J: TRBJ2-7; V: TRBV6-6
CDR3: CASSPSGTSPDMNF; DNA: TGTGCCAGCAGCCCCTCTGGGACGAGCCCTGATATGAACTTC; D: NA; size: NA; J: TRBJ2-5; V: TRBV7-6
CDR3: CASSPDKGYGYTF; DNA: TGTGCCAGCAGCCCGGACAAGGGATATGGCTACACCTTC; D: NA; size: few; J: TRBJ1-2; V: TRBV7-3
CDR3: CSLEDWTVNYGYTF; DNA: TGCAGCCTTGAAGATTGGACGGTTAACTATGGCTACACCTTC; D: NA; size: NA; J: TRBJ1-2; V: TRBV29-1
CDR3: CASSPPGAFSTDTQYF; DNA: TGTGCCAGCAGCCCCCCGGGGGCATTTAGCACAGATACGCAGTATTTT; D: NA; size: NA; J: TRBJ2-3; V: TRBV7-6
CDR3: CASSPRDRSGNTIYF; DNA: TGTGCCAGCAGCCCCCGGGACCGCTCTGGAAACACCATATATTTT; D: NA; size: many; J: TRBJ1-3; V: TRBV7-9
CDR3: CASSQEPPSMTGPGYTF; DNA: TGCGCCAGCAGCCAAGAGCCTCCTAGTATGACAGGGCCCGGCTACACCTTC; D: TRBD1; size: NA; J: TRBJ1-2; V: TRBV4-1
CDR3: CASRPDRGADQPQHF; DNA: TGTGCCAGCAGACCCGACCGGGGAGCGGATCAGCCCCAGCATTTT; D: NA; size: many; J: TRBJ1-5; V: TRBV7-8
CDR3: CANSRGTGELFF; DNA: TGTGCCAACAGCAGGGGCACCGGGGAGCTGTTTTTT; D: NA; size: NA; J: TRBJ2-2; V: TRBV11-3
CDR3: CASSPRGVSGGASDEQFF; DNA: TGTGCCAGCAGCCCACGCGGGGTTAGCGGGGGGGCCTCCGATGAGCAGTTCTTC; D: TRBD2; size: NA; J: TRBJ2-1; V: TRBV7-9
CDR3: CASWGLAGGKVINEQFF; DNA: TGTGCCAGTTGGGGGTTAGCGGGGGGTAAAGTAATCAATGAGCAGTTCTTC; D: TRBD2; size: NA; J: TRBJ2-1; V: TRBV2
CDR3: CASSSPDSLVRYF; DNA: TGTGCCAGCAGTTCCCCAGACAGTTTGGTTAGGTATTTT; D: NA; size: NA; J: TRBJ2-3; V: TRBV28
CDR3: CSVVSMGLNLALQETQYF; DNA: TGCAGCGTTGTATCGATGGGACTTAACCTAGCGCTACAAGAGACCCAGTACTTC; D: NA; size: few; J: TRBJ2-5; V: TRBV29-1
CDR3: CASTPTGDEQFF; DNA: TGTGCCAGCACCCCCACGGGGGATGAGCAGTTCTTC; D: NA; size: many; J: TRBJ2-1; V: TRBV28
CDR3: CASSPLGGQGVEQYF; DNA: TGTGCCAGCAGCCCCTTGGGGGGGCAGGGAGTCGAGCAGTACTTC; D: NA; size: NA; J: TRBJ2-7; V: TRBV6-5
CDR3: CASTSPKPYEQYF; DNA: TGTGCCAGCACCTCGCCCAAACCCTACGAGCAGTACTTC; D: NA; size: few; J: TRBJ2-7; V: TRBV6-8
CDR3: CASSSGQGIPYEQYF; DNA: TGTGCCAGCAGCTCCGGACAGGGGATCCCCTACGAGCAGTACTTC; D: TRBD1; size: few; J: TRBJ2-7; V: TRBV6-2/TRBV6-3
CDR3: CASRPPGGGEQFF; DNA: TGTGCCAGCAGGCCCCCGGGCGGGGGTGAGCAGTTCTTC; D: TRBD2; size: NA; J: TRBJ2-1; V: TRBV28
CDR3: CAISGGLISYNEQFF; DNA: TGTGCCATCAGTGGAGGACTAATCTCCTACAATGAGCAGTTCTTC; D: NA; size: few; J: TRBJ2-1; V: TRBV10-3
CDR3: CASSEGLFREKLFF; DNA: TGTGCCAGCAGTGAGGGTTTGTTTCGTGAAAAACTGTTTTTT; D: NA; size: few; J: TRBJ1-4; V: TRBV27
CDR3: CASSFGGVFPEAFF; DNA: TGTGCCAGCAGTTTCGGGGGTGTCTTCCCTGAAGCTTTCTTT; D: NA; size: many; J: TRBJ1-1; V: TRBV12-3/TRBV12-4
CDR3: CSVYGGNEQFF; DNA: TGCAGCGTATACGGAGGGAATGAGCAGTTCTTC; D: NA; size: few; J: TRBJ2-1; V: TRBV29-1
CDR3: CSARPLPLSGKLFF; DNA: TGCAGTGCTAGACCACTGCCACTAAGTGGAAAACTGTTTTTT; D: NA; size: NA; J: TRBJ1-4; V: TRBV20-1